These 28 T cell receptor beta chains share one sample of origin, sequenced in a study of blood T cell repertoires in COVID-19. TCRdb keeps only in-frame clones here, not all; method: immunoSEQ multiplex PCR. The data hold roughly 150,000 clones, with under 90% observed a single time. The sample taken for sequencing was peripheral blood. The receptor set was obtained from a woman older than 75 with acute or convalescent COVID-19.

This clone came up once. The V call is TRBV12-3 or TRBV12-4, the J call TRBJ2-7; D perhaps matches TRBD1 (5 bases). The CDR3 extends over 12 amino acids. V lost 3 bases to trimming and J lost 3 bases, with 6 bases between them. CDR3 loop: CASSFQGYEQYF. CDR3 bases: TGTGCCAGCAGTTTTCAGGGCTACGAGCAGTACTTC.

The genes are TRBV5-4 and TRBJ2-1; 10 positions match TRBD2. Germline CDR1 and CDR2: SGHNT and YYREEE (reference sequence). V was clipped by 2 bases and J by 3 bases; unmatched bases: 2. CDR3 size: 15 residues. This CDR3 is CASSFGTSDYNEQFF. Here the CDR3 DNA reads TGTGCCAGCAGCTTCGGGACTAGCGACTACAATGAGCAGTTCTTC.

As DNA, the CDR3 is TGTGCCAGCCGTACAGGGGGTGCCCCCGGGGAGCTGTTTTTT. It specifies CASRTGGAPGELFF. The chain joins TRBV2 to TRBJ2-2; 8 bases fit TRBD1. Per germline, CDR1 SNHLY and CDR2 FYNNEI. There are 14 residues in the CDR3. V gave up 8 bases and J gave up 6 bases; unmatched junction bases: 8.

This chain joins TRBV12-3 or TRBV12-4 and TRBJ1-1; no firm D call. The CDR3 extends over 13 amino acids. V was cut by 6 bases and J by 4 bases, with 12 bases left in between. The CDR3 DNA is TGTGCCAGCAGCAAAGACATGACCACTGAAGCTTTCTTT. It translates to CASSKDMTTEAFF.

In its sample, this clone was seen once. DNA of the CDR3: TGTGCCAGCAGCATCGGGTGGGGGGGTGTCACTGAAGCTTTCTTT. Amino acids: CASSIGWGGVTEAFF. V is TRBV7-2 and J is TRBJ1-1; perhaps TRBD1 as D (5 bases). Germline lookup yields CDR1 SGHTA and CDR2 FQGNSA. The V end lost 5 bases, the J end lost 4 bases, and 17 bases lay between the germline ends. The CDR3 runs to 15 residues.

This chain links TRBV12-3 or TRBV12-4 with TRBJ1-2, with TRBD1 matching over 7 bases. The CDR3 covers 13 residues. V dropped 6 bases and J dropped 5; count of bases not matched to a gene: 6. CDR3 residues: CASSLQQGYGYTF. Written as DNA, the CDR3 is TGTGCCAGCAGCCTTCAACAGGGGTATGGCTACACCTTC.

V gene TRBV9 combines with J gene TRBJ2-3, with D hard to call. This CDR3 is built from 13 residues. Germline V gene sequence: CDR1 SGDLS, CDR2 YYNGEE. The germline V and J ends were trimmed by 0 bases and 5 bases, with 7 bases remaining between them. CDR3 nucleotides: TGTGCCAGCAGCGTAGACATCGAAGATACGCAGTATTTT. Protein product: CASSVDIEDTQYF.

Only a few counts were recorded for this clone. This chain uses TRBV2 with TRBJ2-7, with 7 bases identical to TRBD2. Germline V gene data show CDR1 as SNHLY and CDR2 as FYNNEI. This CDR3 is built from 13 residues. Losses at the gene ends were 5 bases for V and 3 bases for J; bases not matched to a gene: 4. The CDR3 sequence: CASSRDYNYEQYF. CDR3 DNA: TGTGCCAGCAGTCGGGACTATAACTACGAGCAGTACTTC.

This sequence joins TRBV28 and TRBJ1-2; D gene unclear. V was cut by 2 bases and J by 8 bases, with 9 bases left in between. The CDR3 has 12 amino acids. The germline V gene has CDR1 MDHEN and CDR2 SYDVKM. Here the CDR3 DNA reads TGTGCCAGCAGTTTAATGCAGTACGGCTACACCTTC. As protein: CASSLMQYGYTF.

The chain has TRBV20-1 and TRBJ2-1; the D gene is possibly TRBD2 (6 bases). V lost 3 bases and J 5 bases, leaving 14 bases between the germline ends. This CDR3 is 14 amino acids long. Germline V gives CDR1 DFQATT, CDR2 SNEGSKA (reference sequence). The DNA for the CDR3 is TGCAGTGCTAGTTACGGGAGTCGGGACAATGAGCAGTTCTTC. Its protein product is CSASYGSRDNEQFF.

The chain joins TRBV28 to TRBJ2-3; tentative D call: TRBD2 (7 bases). The ends were cut back, 5 bases at V and 0 bases at J, with 18 bases in the middle. Germline V lookup: CDR1 MDHEN, CDR2 SYDVKM. The CDR3 covers 17 residues. This CDR3 reads CASSPVRGGLSTDTQYF. As DNA, the CDR3 is TGTGCCAGCAGTCCTGTTAGGGGGGGCCTTAGCACAGATACGCAGTATTTT.

The chain combines TRBV11-2 with TRBJ2-3; 10 nucleotides line up with TRBD1. This CDR3 comprises 16 residues. V trimming: 5 bases; J trimming: 5 bases; junction bases outside the gene matches: 10. CDR1 SGHAT and CDR2 FQNNGV come from the germline V gene. CDR3 sequence reads: CASSTGTGEGRDTQYF. Written as DNA, the CDR3 is TGTGCCAGCAGCACCGGGACAGGGGAAGGGAGAGATACGCAGTATTTT.

V gene TRBV10-1 combines with J gene TRBJ2-7, with a possible D match to TRBD2 (6 bases). CDR1 and CDR2 (germline): WNHNN, SYGVQD (reference sequence). This CDR3 is built from 16 residues. V was cut by 0 bases and J by 0 bases, with 12 bases left in between. The CDR3 nucleotides read TGCGCCAGCAGTGAGTCTCCCCTAGCGACCTCCTACGAGCAGTACTTC. Its protein is CASSESPLATSYEQYF.

The chain combines TRBV28 with TRBJ1-4, with a weak D call TRBD1 (5 bases). Trimming took off 6 bases at V and 8 bases at J, with 16 bases between the two ends. Germline-derived CDR1 and CDR2 are MDHEN and SYDVKM. This CDR3 is 14 amino acids long. CDR3 in amino acids: CASSTHRGREKLFF. The CDR3 nucleotides read TGTGCCAGCAGCACGCATAGGGGCCGGGAAAAACTGTTTTTT.

The rearrangement links TRBV10-3 to TRBJ2-1, with TRBD2 matching 14 bases. The CDR3 covers 15 residues. Unmatched junction bases numbered 3, after V lost 4 bases and J lost 7 bases. Germline V gene lookup returns CDR1 ENHRY and CDR2 SYGVKD. CDR3 protein: CAISGTSGGLNEQFF. The CDR3 DNA follows: TGTGCCATCAGTGGGACTAGCGGGGGGCTAAATGAGCAGTTCTTC.

This rearrangement joins TRBV3-1 (or the pseudogene TRBV3-2) to TRBJ2-7; possible D gene TRBD1, 5 bases. The CDR3 sequence is 14 residues long. Germline-derived CDR1 and CDR2 are LGHDT and YNNKEL (reference sequence). Trimming took 5 bases from V and 3 from J, leaving 14 bases between them. The CDR3 bases are TGTGCCAGCAGCTCGACCCCCAGGGACTACGAGCAGTACTTC. As protein: CASSSTPRDYEQYF.

This chain uses TRBV6-5 with TRBJ2-1; TRBD2 might be the D (5 bases). The germline V gene encodes CDR1 MNHEY and CDR2 SVGAGI. Between the trimmed V and J ends, which lost 8 bases and 9 bases, there was a span of 14 bases. This CDR3 is built from 12 residues. The CDR3 is CASVWSAGEQFF. CDR3 DNA: TGTGCCAGCGTTTGGAGCGCGGGTGAGCAGTTCTTC.

The chain carries TRBV18 and TRBJ2-7, with a possible D match to TRBD1 (6 bases). CDR3 size: 15 residues. Germline V lookup: CDR1 KGHSH, CDR2 LQKENI. V lost 0 bases to trimming and J lost 5 bases, with 14 bases between them. The CDR3 sequence: CASSPPQGVEHEQYF. The CDR3 DNA reads TGTGCCAGCTCACCACCACAGGGTGTGGAGCACGAGCAGTACTTC.

The chain combines TRBV4-3 with TRBJ2-2; 11 nucleotides align to TRBD2. This CDR3 spans 18 amino acids. The germline gives CDR1 LGHNA, CDR2 YSLEER. Unmatched junction bases numbered 7, after V lost 4 bases and J lost 0 bases. This CDR3 is CASSRKLAGGANTGELFF. CDR3 bases: TGCGCCAGCAGCCGGAAGCTAGCGGGGGGCGCGAACACCGGGGAGCTGTTTTTT.

The chain joins TRBV12-2 to TRBJ2-7; the table gives TRBD2 as D, unverified against the DNA. TRBV12-2 is termed a pseudogene. The CDR3 extends over 11 amino acids. CDR3 in DNA: TGTGCAAGTCGCTTAGGAGCCGTGGAGTACTTC. Protein product: CASRLGAVEYF.

This sequence joins TRBV5-1 and TRBJ1-1, with 7 bases that match TRBD1. The CDR3 is made up of 14 amino acids. The germline V gene encodes CDR1 SGHRS and CDR2 YFSETQ. With V trimmed by 0 bases and J by 1 base, 0 bases remained unmatched. The CDR3 loop is CASSLGDRNTEAFF. The CDR3 bases are TGCGCCAGCAGCTTGGGGGACAGGAACACTGAAGCTTTCTTT.

This sequence joins TRBV6-5 and TRBJ2-1; 9 nucleotides agree with TRBD2. This CDR3 has 15 residues. Germline V CDR1 and CDR2: MNHEY, SVGAGI. V shed 6 bases, J shed 4 bases, and the junction held 7 bases outside the gene matches. The CDR3 loop reads CASSKERGAYNEQFF. CDR3 bases: TGTGCCAGCAGCAAGGAGCGGGGGGCGTACAATGAGCAGTTCTTC.

The chain is built from TRBV6-2 or TRBV6-3 and TRBJ1-5; 7 bases align to TRBD1. Unmatched junction bases numbered 10, after V lost 6 bases and J lost 2 bases. Germline loops: CDR1 MNHEY, CDR2 SVGEGT. The CDR3 consists of 16 residues. The CDR3 nucleotides read TGTGCCAGCAGCCCTCGCGACAGGGCACGCAATCAGCCCCAGCATTTT. Its translation: CASSPRDRARNQPQHF.

The rearrangement joins TRBV6-5 to TRBJ2-2; 8 bases map to TRBD1. This CDR3 spans 14 amino acids. V lost 6 bases to trimming and J lost 3 bases; unmatched junction nucleotides: 3. CDR1 MNHEY and CDR2 SVGAGI come from the germline V gene. CDR3: CASRGQGYTGELFF. DNA of the CDR3: TGTGCCAGCAGAGGACAGGGCTACACCGGGGAGCTGTTTTTT.

The count of this clone is one. The chain uses TRBV28 and TRBJ2-3; 7 nucleotides agree with TRBD1. There are 15 residues in the CDR3. Trimming removed 4 bases from V and 2 bases from J; junction bases left unmatched: 6. Germline loops: CDR1 MDHEN, CDR2 SYDVKM. CDR3 in amino acids: CASSSTGRNTDTQYF. CDR3 sequence (DNA): TGTGCCAGCAGTTCGACAGGGCGAAACACAGATACGCAGTATTTT.

J is TRBJ2-7 and V is TRBV7-8; TRBD2 matches 9 bases. V lost 5 bases to trimming and J lost 0 bases; unmatched junction nucleotides: 11. The CDR3 is 17 residues long. Looked up from germline, CDR1 is SGHVS and CDR2 is FQNEAQ. The CDR3 region has the DNA TGTGCCAGCAGCCTACGAGCTAGCGGGGTACTCTCCTACGAGCAGTACTTC. It translates to CASSLRASGVLSYEQYF.

The sample holds a few counts of this clone. V usage is TRBV7-8 and J usage is TRBJ2-7; 11 nucleotides match TRBD1. The CDR3 totals 15 residues. V was pared by 5 bases and J by 1 base, with 4 bases of the junction left unmatched. CDR1 is SGHVS, CDR2 FQNEAQ, per germline. CDR3 sequence: CASSRGQGASYEQYF. CDR3 sequence (DNA): TGTGCCAGCAGCCGAGGACAGGGGGCTTCCTACGAGCAGTACTTC.

In its sample, this clone was seen a few times. This rearrangement joins TRBV29-1 to TRBJ1-2; TRBD1 might be the D (6 bases). The CDR3 is 17 amino acids. The V end lost 1 base, the J end lost 2 bases, and 20 bases lay between the germline ends. The V gene's germline CDR1 is SQVTM and CDR2 ANQGSEA. The CDR3 DNA sequence: TGCAGCGTTGAAGCACACTACTGGGACACTCAAAACTATGGCTACACCTTC. Amino acids: CSVEAHYWDTQNYGYTF.